This T cell receptor beta chain was observed in a study of brain T cells in children with intractable seizures. Germline-derived CDR1 and CDR2 are LNHDA and SQIVND (reference sequence). There are 15 residues in the CDR3. V lost 5 bases and J 5 bases, leaving 16 bases between the germline ends. Concerning this clone: Its target is unknown.

Overall study findings and caveats: HCMV serostatus was not known, and viral specificity came from CDR3 similarity only. Pre-surgery blood may have been undersampled, hiding some clones.

The table came from immunoSEQ multiplex PCR; TCRdb's copy has only in-frame clones and leaves some out. Of approximately 41,000 clones in the sample, 90% are singletons; the top ten hold 5.5% to 7%. The sequenced cases were selected for having the highest brain T cell transcript signatures. Patients received at least one anti-epileptic drug before surgery. The chain uses TRBV19 and TRBJ1-5; D unclear. The sample consisted of peripheral blood, taken at surgery. The clonotype originates from a girl between 2 and 10 years old with tuberous sclerosis and intractable seizures. CDR3 in amino acids: CASSYRRTGHQPQHF. Here the CDR3 DNA reads TGTGCCAGTAGTTACCGACGGACCGGACATCAGCCCCAGCATTTT.